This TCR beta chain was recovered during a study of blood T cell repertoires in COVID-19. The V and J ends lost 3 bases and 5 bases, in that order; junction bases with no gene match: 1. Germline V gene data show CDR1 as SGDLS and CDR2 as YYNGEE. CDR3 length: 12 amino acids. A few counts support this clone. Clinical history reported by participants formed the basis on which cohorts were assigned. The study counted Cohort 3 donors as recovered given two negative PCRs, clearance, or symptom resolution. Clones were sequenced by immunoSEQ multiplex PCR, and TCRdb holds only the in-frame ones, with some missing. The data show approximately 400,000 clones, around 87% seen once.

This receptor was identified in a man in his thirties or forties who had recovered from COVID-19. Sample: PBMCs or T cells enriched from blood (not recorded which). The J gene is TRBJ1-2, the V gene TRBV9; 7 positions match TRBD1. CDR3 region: CASSAQGYGYTF. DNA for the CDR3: TGTGCCAGCAGCGCACAGGGGTATGGCTACACCTTC.